This paragraph reports one TCR beta chain. The data derive from a study of radiotherapy plus CTLA-4 blockade in lung cancer. Across the study: In about 20% of patients, objective responses were seen; around 31% had disease control.

Method: immunoSEQ multiplex PCR; TCRdb's copy keeps in-frame clones and lacks some. Of about 70,000 clones listed, around 76% are singletons. This sample comprised peripheral blood, obtained from a patient treated with radiotherapy plus ipilimumab. This receptor was taken from a human donor with non-small cell lung cancer whose response to radiotherapy plus ipilimumab could not be evaluated. Some clones in this sample may be carry-over from other donors' samples.

CDR3 protein: CASSLLAGGPNTGELFF. CDR3 nucleotide sequence: TGTGCCAGCAGCTTACTAGCGGGGGGCCCGAACACCGGGGAGCTGTTTTTT. The chain carries TRBV7-3 and TRBJ2-2; 11 bases map to TRBD2. This CDR3 is 17 amino acids long. CDR1 is SGHTA and CDR2 is FQGTGA in the germline V gene. V was clipped by 2 bases and J by 0 bases; unmatched bases: 2.